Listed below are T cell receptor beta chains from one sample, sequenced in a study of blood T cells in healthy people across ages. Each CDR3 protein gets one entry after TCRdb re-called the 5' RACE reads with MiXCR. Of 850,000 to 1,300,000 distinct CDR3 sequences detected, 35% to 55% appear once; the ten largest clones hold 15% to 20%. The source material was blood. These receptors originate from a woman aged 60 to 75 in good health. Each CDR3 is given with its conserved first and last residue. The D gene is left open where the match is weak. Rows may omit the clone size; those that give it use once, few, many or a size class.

CDR3aa: CAISTDRGPYEQYF; CDR3nt: TGTGCCATCAGTACAGACAGGGGACCCTACGAGCAGTACTTC; v_gene: TRBV10-3; abundance: -; d_gene: TRBD1; j_gene: TRBJ2-7
CDR3aa: CASSVDAARSTDTQYF; CDR3nt: TGTGCCAGCAGCGTAGATGCGGCTAGAAGCACAGATACGCAGTATTTT; v_gene: TRBV9; abundance: few; d_gene: -; j_gene: TRBJ2-3
CDR3aa: CASSGRLQLGQYF; CDR3nt: TGTGCCAGCAGTGGCCGACTACAACTTGGGCAGTACTTC; v_gene: TRBV2; abundance: -; d_gene: -; j_gene: TRBJ2-7
CDR3aa: CSAPQGKRNGEQYF; CDR3nt: TGCAGCGCCCCCCAGGGGAAGCGGAATGGTGAGCAGTACTTC; v_gene: TRBV29-1; abundance: many; d_gene: -; j_gene: TRBJ2-5
CDR3aa: CASSGRASGRRNEQFF; CDR3nt: TGTGCCAGCAGTGGGAGGGCTAGCGGGAGGCGGAATGAGCAGTTCTTC; v_gene: TRBV2; abundance: few; d_gene: TRBD2; j_gene: TRBJ2-1
CDR3aa: CASSEEGWDSPLHF; CDR3nt: TGTGCCAGCAGTGAAGAGGGCTGGGATTCACCCCTCCACTTT; v_gene: TRBV2; abundance: -; d_gene: -; j_gene: TRBJ1-6
CDR3aa: CASSHRGGLAVSEQYF; CDR3nt: TGTGCCAGCAGCCACCGAGGGGGACTAGCTGTCTCCGAGCAGTACTTC; v_gene: TRBV3-1; abundance: -; d_gene: TRBD2; j_gene: TRBJ2-7
CDR3aa: CASSLTGVYEQYF; CDR3nt: TGTGCCAGCAGTTTAACGGGCGTCTACGAGCAGTACTTC; v_gene: TRBV28; abundance: few; d_gene: -; j_gene: TRBJ2-7
CDR3aa: CASSSMRAGGAYEQYF; CDR3nt: TGTGCCAGCAGTTCCATGAGAGCGGGAGGCGCCTACGAGCAGTACTTC; v_gene: TRBV6-2/TRBV6-3; abundance: -; d_gene: TRBD2; j_gene: TRBJ2-7
CDR3aa: CASSLSFRLAGDNEQYF; CDR3nt: TGTGCCAGCAGTTTATCGTTTCGGCTAGCGGGAGACAATGAGCAGTACTTC; v_gene: TRBV28; abundance: -; d_gene: TRBD2; j_gene: TRBJ2-7
CDR3aa: CASSLEGAVTSGLSSYNEQFF; CDR3nt: TGCGCCAGCAGCTTGGAGGGGGCCGTGACTAGCGGGTTGAGCTCCTACAATGAGCAGTTCTTC; v_gene: TRBV5-1; abundance: -; d_gene: TRBD2; j_gene: TRBJ2-1
CDR3aa: CASSLDPGVETQYF; CDR3nt: TGTGCCAGCAGCTTAGATCCAGGGGTAGAGACCCAGTACTTC; v_gene: TRBV11-2; abundance: -; d_gene: -; j_gene: TRBJ2-5
CDR3aa: CSAKTGGAGANVLTF; CDR3nt: TGCAGTGCTAAGACAGGGGGCGCTGGGGCCAACGTCCTGACTTTC; v_gene: TRBV20-1; abundance: -; d_gene: TRBD1; j_gene: TRBJ2-6
CDR3aa: CSAWTTSAGDTQYF; CDR3nt: TGCAGTGCTTGGACGACTAGCGCGGGGGATACGCAGTATTTT; v_gene: TRBV20-1; abundance: many; d_gene: TRBD2; j_gene: TRBJ2-3
CDR3aa: CASSPRGLYSPLHF; CDR3nt: TGTGCCAGCAGCCCCAGGGGGTTGTATTCACCCCTCCACTTT; v_gene: TRBV7-2; abundance: -; d_gene: TRBD1; j_gene: TRBJ1-6
CDR3aa: CASSQAGRGPYNEQFF; CDR3nt: TGTGCCAGCAGCCAGGCGGGGAGGGGCCCCTACAATGAGCAGTTCTTC; v_gene: TRBV16; abundance: -; d_gene: TRBD2; j_gene: TRBJ2-1
CDR3aa: CASAPPVREEKLFF; CDR3nt: TGTGCCAGCGCCCCTCCTGTTAGAGAAGAAAAACTGTTTTTT; v_gene: TRBV12-3/TRBV12-4; abundance: -; d_gene: -; j_gene: TRBJ1-4
CDR3aa: CASSQIETTYNEQYF; CDR3nt: TGTGCCAGCAGCCAAATAGAAACTACCTACAATGAGCAGTACTTC; v_gene: TRBV9; abundance: -; d_gene: -; j_gene: TRBJ2-7
CDR3aa: CASSLGHTGELFF; CDR3nt: TGCGCCAGCAGCTTGGGACACACCGGGGAGCTGTTTTTT; v_gene: TRBV5-1; abundance: -; d_gene: -; j_gene: TRBJ2-2
CDR3aa: CASSQDAGETYEQYF; CDR3nt: TGTGCCAGCAGCCAAGACGCAGGGGAAACCTACGAGCAGTACTTC; v_gene: TRBV3-1; abundance: few; d_gene: -; j_gene: TRBJ2-7
CDR3aa: CASSLGRGQGTQYF; CDR3nt: TGTGCCAGCAGCTTAGGAAGGGGACAAGGTACGCAGTATTTT; v_gene: TRBV7-2; abundance: -; d_gene: -; j_gene: TRBJ2-3
CDR3aa: CASSLYQGNLFF; CDR3nt: TGTGCCAGCAGCCTTTACCAAGGGAATCTGTTTTTT; v_gene: TRBV7-2; abundance: few; d_gene: -; j_gene: TRBJ1-4
CDR3aa: CASSQSRVAGGNEQFF; CDR3nt: TGTGCCAGCAGCCAATCCCGGGTAGCGGGAGGCAATGAGCAGTTCTTC; v_gene: TRBV3-1; abundance: -; d_gene: TRBD2; j_gene: TRBJ2-1
CDR3aa: CASSVGDLSFRETQYF; CDR3nt: TGTGCCAGCAGCGTAGGAGATTTGAGCTTTCGGGAGACCCAGTACTTC; v_gene: TRBV9; abundance: few; d_gene: -; j_gene: TRBJ2-5
CDR3aa: CASSLPRTSGSSDEQFF; CDR3nt: TGTGCCAGCAGTTTACCCCGGACTAGCGGGAGTTCGGATGAGCAGTTCTTC; v_gene: TRBV28; abundance: few; d_gene: TRBD2; j_gene: TRBJ2-1
CDR3aa: CASLLGTWGTVYEQYF; CDR3nt: TGTGCCAGCTTACTAGGGACCTGGGGAACAGTTTACGAGCAGTACTTC; v_gene: TRBV6-2/TRBV6-3; abundance: few; d_gene: -; j_gene: TRBJ2-7
CDR3aa: CAWSPWDRGRQTQYF; CDR3nt: TGTGCCTGGAGCCCGTGGGACAGGGGGCGACAGACCCAGTACTTC; v_gene: TRBV30; abundance: -; d_gene: TRBD1; j_gene: TRBJ2-5
CDR3aa: CSAKTDSYEQYF; CDR3nt: TGCAGTGCTAAGACGGACTCCTACGAGCAGTACTTC; v_gene: TRBV20-1; abundance: -; d_gene: -; j_gene: TRBJ2-7
CDR3aa: CSVVRSTSGRADEQYF; CDR3nt: TGCAGCGTTGTCCGCAGTACTAGCGGGAGGGCCGACGAGCAGTACTTC; v_gene: TRBV29-1; abundance: -; d_gene: TRBD2; j_gene: TRBJ2-7
CDR3aa: CASTNPGGGQEYEQYF; CDR3nt: TGTGCCAGCACCAATCCAGGCGGGGGGCAAGAGTACGAGCAGTACTTC; v_gene: TRBV12-3/TRBV12-4; abundance: -; d_gene: TRBD2; j_gene: TRBJ2-7
CDR3aa: CASSPLSGPTYEQYF; CDR3nt: TGTGCCAGCAGCCCGCTTAGCGGGCCCACCTACGAGCAGTACTTC; v_gene: TRBV3-1; abundance: -; d_gene: TRBD2; j_gene: TRBJ2-7
CDR3aa: CASSSTGGRDTQYF; CDR3nt: TGCGCCAGCAGCTCGACAGGGGGCAGAGATACGCAGTATTTT; v_gene: TRBV5-1; abundance: few; d_gene: TRBD1; j_gene: TRBJ2-3
CDR3aa: CASSYSRKPYEQYF; CDR3nt: TGTGCCAGCAGTTACTCGAGGAAGCCCTACGAGCAGTACTTC; v_gene: TRBV6-2/TRBV6-3; abundance: -; d_gene: -; j_gene: TRBJ2-7
CDR3aa: CASSFRAGVGEQYF; CDR3nt: TGTGCCAGCAGTTTCCGAGCGGGAGTAGGCGAGCAGTACTTC; v_gene: TRBV12-3/TRBV12-4; abundance: few; d_gene: TRBD2; j_gene: TRBJ2-7
CDR3aa: CASSSSRGWDEQYF; CDR3nt: TGTGCCAGCAGCTCAAGCAGGGGTTGGGACGAGCAGTACTTC; v_gene: TRBV3-1; abundance: few; d_gene: -; j_gene: TRBJ2-7
CDR3aa: CASSILAGANEQYF; CDR3nt: TGTGCCAGCAGTATACTAGCGGGAGCTAACGAGCAGTACTTC; v_gene: TRBV6-2/TRBV6-3; abundance: few; d_gene: TRBD2; j_gene: TRBJ2-7
CDR3aa: CASSFRQSSYEQYF; CDR3nt: TGTGCCAGCAGTTTTAGACAGAGCTCCTACGAGCAGTACTTC; v_gene: TRBV12-3/TRBV12-4; abundance: few; d_gene: -; j_gene: TRBJ2-7
CDR3aa: CAISGAGWNTEAFF; CDR3nt: TGTGCCATCAGTGGAGCCGGGTGGAACACTGAAGCTTTCTTT; v_gene: TRBV10-3; abundance: -; d_gene: -; j_gene: TRBJ1-1
CDR3aa: CASSPVAGPSTDTQYF; CDR3nt: TGTGCCAGCAGTCCCGTAGCGGGGCCTAGCACAGATACGCAGTATTTT; v_gene: TRBV6-1; abundance: -; d_gene: TRBD2; j_gene: TRBJ2-3
CDR3aa: CAISELRDRAHEQYF; CDR3nt: TGTGCCATCAGTGAGCTCAGGGACAGGGCCCACGAGCAGTACTTC; v_gene: TRBV10-3; abundance: -; d_gene: TRBD1; j_gene: TRBJ2-7
CDR3aa: CAISREPTDTQYF; CDR3nt: TGTGCCATCAGTCGGGAGCCCACAGATACGCAGTATTTT; v_gene: TRBV10-3; abundance: few; d_gene: -; j_gene: TRBJ2-3
CDR3aa: CASSGMGTGEDTQYF; CDR3nt: TGTGCCAGCAGCGGAATGGGGACAGGGGAAGATACGCAGTATTTT; v_gene: TRBV7-9; abundance: -; d_gene: TRBD1; j_gene: TRBJ2-3
CDR3aa: CASSSSRDRVSEQYF; CDR3nt: TGTGCCAGCAGTTCATCCCGGGACAGGGTATCCGAGCAGTACTTC; v_gene: TRBV28; abundance: -; d_gene: TRBD1; j_gene: TRBJ2-7
CDR3aa: CASSTGGQGLNGYTF; CDR3nt: TGTGCCAGCAGCACTGGCGGACAGGGCTTAAATGGCTACACCTTC; v_gene: TRBV13; abundance: -; d_gene: TRBD1; j_gene: TRBJ1-2
CDR3aa: CASSQDPTGGYGYTF; CDR3nt: TGCGCCAGCAGCCAAGATCCGACAGGGGGCTATGGCTACACCTTC; v_gene: TRBV4-1; abundance: few; d_gene: TRBD1; j_gene: TRBJ1-2
CDR3aa: CASSLDPGGPHQPQHF; CDR3nt: TGTGCCAGCAGCTTAGATCCCGGGGGGCCGCATCAGCCCCAGCATTTT; v_gene: TRBV7-2; abundance: -; d_gene: -; j_gene: TRBJ1-5
CDR3aa: CSAIAGAETQYF; CDR3nt: TGCAGTGCTATAGCGGGAGCCGAGACCCAGTACTTC; v_gene: TRBV20-1; abundance: -; d_gene: TRBD2; j_gene: TRBJ2-5
CDR3aa: CASSLVPGTPQETQYF; CDR3nt: TGTGCCAGCAGCTTAGTTCCGGGTACACCCCAAGAGACCCAGTACTTC; v_gene: TRBV7-9; abundance: few; d_gene: -; j_gene: TRBJ2-5
CDR3aa: CASSLILGKGTQYF; CDR3nt: TGTGCCAGCAGTCTGATCCTCGGAAAGGGTACGCAGTATTTT; v_gene: TRBV6-5; abundance: -; d_gene: -; j_gene: TRBJ2-3
CDR3aa: CATSYKGGQGAGYTF; CDR3nt: TGTGCCACCAGCTATAAAGGGGGACAGGGAGCCGGCTACACCTTC; v_gene: TRBV15; abundance: once; d_gene: TRBD1; j_gene: TRBJ1-2
CDR3aa: CSARTSGTLTGQYF; CDR3nt: TGCAGTGCTCGGACTAGCGGGACACTCACGGGGCAGTATTTT; v_gene: TRBV20-1; abundance: -; d_gene: TRBD2; j_gene: TRBJ2-3